The 11 T cell receptor beta chains listed next were all sequenced from one sample in a study of blood T cells in healthy people across ages. Next came a second PCR, run for about 6 to 12 cycles, which used a sample-barcoded 5' primer along with a J-beta primer mix. In TCRdb, the 5' RACE reads were re-called with MiXCR into one record per CDR3 protein. This sample has roughly 1.6 million distinct CDR3 sequences; roughly 32% occur once, and the top ten carry around 10%. The sample was blood. These TCRs come from a woman between 25 and 40 years old in good health.

The chain is built from TRBV15 and TRBJ2-4; 12 bases are a match to TRBD2. Per germline, CDR1 LNHNV and CDR2 YYDKDF (reference sequence). The ends lost 8 bases at V and 13 bases at J; junction bases unmatched: 15. The CDR3 has 15 residues. The CDR3 is CATGELAGGQKEQYF. The CDR3 coding sequence is TGTGCCACCGGGGAACTAGCGGGAGGCCAAAAGGAGCAGTACTTC.

The CDR3: CASSGGKRGETQYF. The DNA for the CDR3 is TGTGCCAGCAGCGGGGGGAAGAGGGGAGAGACCCAGTACTTC. The chain links TRBV6-5 to TRBJ2-5; 7 bases align to TRBD2. There are 14 residues in the CDR3. Germline V gene sequence: CDR1 MNHEY, CDR2 SVGAGI. The ends lost 6 bases at V and 4 bases at J; junction bases unmatched: 8.

There are a few counts of this clonotype. V usage is TRBV13 and J usage is TRBJ2-2; 7 nucleotides line up with TRBD2. This CDR3 has 14 residues. CDR1 is PRHDT and CDR2 is FYEKMQ in the germline V gene (reference sequence). V gave up 5 bases and J gave up 2 bases; unmatched junction bases: 2. The DNA for the CDR3 is TGTGCCAGCAGCATGGGACTAAACACCGGGGAGCTGTTTTTT. Amino acids: CASSMGLNTGELFF.

The V gene is TRBV6-6, the J gene TRBJ2-1; D call uncertain. The V gene lost 8 bases and the J gene lost 3 bases, with 8 bases spanning the gap. The CDR3 extends over 12 amino acids. Germline assignment: CDR1 MNHNY and CDR2 SVGAGI (reference sequence). CDR3 bases: TGTGCCAGCGGCAAGCTCTACAATGAGCAGTTCTTC. Translated: CASGKLYNEQFF.

This clonotype was counted a few times. The chain has TRBV20-1 and TRBJ1-1; 7 bases map to TRBD1. V trimming: 4 bases; J trimming: 4 bases; junction bases outside the gene matches: 15. This CDR3 comprises 16 residues. CDR1 is DFQATT, CDR2 SNEGSKA, per germline (reference sequence). The CDR3 loop reads CSAIGQVILKGTEAFF. The CDR3 nucleotides read TGCAGTGCTATAGGACAGGTCATCCTGAAAGGCACTGAAGCTTTCTTT.

The chain links TRBV9 to TRBJ2-2; 12 positions agree with TRBD2. The CDR3 extends over 19 amino acids. The ends lost 0 bases at V and 1 base at J; junction bases unmatched: 7. Germline-derived CDR1 and CDR2 are SGDLS and YYNGEE. This CDR3 reads CASSVDPRTSGENTGELFF. CDR3 nucleotides: TGTGCCAGCAGCGTAGATCCCAGGACTAGCGGGGAGAACACCGGGGAGCTGTTTTTT.

The sample holds many counts of this clonotype. This rearrangement joins TRBV27 to TRBJ2-7, with a weak D call TRBD2 (10 bases). Looked up from germline, CDR1 is MNHEY and CDR2 is SMNVEV (reference sequence). V was clipped by 6 bases and J by 3 bases, with 30 bases between them. The CDR3 sequence is 19 residues long. CDR3 loop: CASSYRGRKLAGMVYEQYF. The CDR3 DNA reads TGTGCCAGCAGCTACAGGGGGCGGAAACTAGCGGGAATGGTCTACGAGCAGTACTTC.

This clonotype was found a few times. The genes are TRBV28 and TRBJ2-5; D might be TRBD2 (6 bases). Trimming took off 3 bases at V and 5 bases at J, with 16 bases between the two ends. Germline V gene lookup returns CDR1 MDHEN and CDR2 SYDVKM. The CDR3 has 15 residues. CDR3 in DNA: TGTGCCAGCAGTTTTGGAAGGGGAGGAAGGGAGACCCAGTACTTC. It yields the protein CASSFGRGGRETQYF.

In regard to this clonotype: At one boundary the junction diverges from the germline segment, which might be a read error. V gene TRBV20-1 combines with J gene TRBJ2-1, with 10 bases fitting TRBD2. There are 16 residues in the CDR3. CDR1 and CDR2 from the germline V gene are DFQATT and SNEGSKA (reference sequence). CDR3 loop: CSARGVASGRYNGQFF. In DNA form, the CDR3 reads TGCAGTGCTAGAGGAGTCGCTAGCGGGAGATACAATGGGCAGTTCTTC.

Concerning this clonotype itself: An end of the junction differs from the germline gene, which may be a read error. The V and J genes are TRBV20-1 and TRBJ1-5; D ambiguous. Germline V gene data show CDR1 as DFQATT and CDR2 as SNEGSKA (reference sequence). The CDR3 spans 14 residues. CDR3: CSASGDISSQPQHF. The CDR3 bases are TGCAGTGCTAGTGGAGATATCAGCAGTCAGCCCCAGCATTTT.

This clonotype was seen a few times. V is TRBV5-1 and J is TRBJ1-1; no reliable D call. This CDR3 has 13 residues. Trimming removed 5 bases at V and 1 base at J, with 9 bases between. Germline CDR1 reads SGHRS; CDR2 reads YFSETQ. In nucleotides, the CDR3 is TGCGCCAGCAGTCTCATGAAGAACACTGAAGCTTTCTTT. Translation gives CASSLMKNTEAFF.